What follows are 17 T cell receptor beta chains derived from one specimen sequenced in a study of T cell responses to AZD1222 COVID-19 vaccine. Clones were read by immunoSEQ multiplex PCR, and TCRdb kept only the in-frame ones, dropping some. The profile covers more than 150,000 clones, with 92% appearing a single time and roughly 1.9% taken by the ten largest. Sequencing used peripheral blood, obtained 28 days after the second AZD1222 dose. Every receptor here comes from an adult who received the AZD1222 COVID-19 vaccine.

The rearrangement joins TRBV25-1 to TRBJ1-6; 10 positions match TRBD1. Germline V gives CDR1 MGHDK, CDR2 SYGVNS. The CDR3 extends over 14 amino acids. J lost 8 bases, V lost 7 bases, and 5 bases had no gene match. CDR3 protein: CASKGTGAHSPLHF. The DNA for the CDR3 is TGTGCCAGCAAAGGGACAGGGGCGCATTCACCCCTCCACTTT.

This chain uses TRBV6-5 with TRBJ1-1; D not certain. Trimming took 7 bases from V and 4 from J, leaving 16 bases between them. Germline V gene data show CDR1 as MNHEY and CDR2 as SVGAGI. CDR3 length: 14 amino acids. CDR3 nucleotide sequence: TGTGCCAGCATAGAGGGAGGACGTCTCACTGAAGCTTTCTTT. Protein: CASIEGGRLTEAFF.

The chain uses TRBV5-4 and TRBJ1-6; D gene ambiguous. CDR1 SGHNT and CDR2 YYREEE come from the germline V gene (reference sequence). The germline V and J ends were trimmed by 4 bases and 4 bases, with 12 bases remaining between them. This CDR3 spans 15 amino acids. CDR3 amino acids: CASSREAEYNSPLHF. CDR3 DNA sequence: TGTGCCAGCAGCCGGGAGGCAGAGTATAATTCACCCCTCCACTTT.

This chain links TRBV27 with TRBJ2-1, with 11 bases fitting TRBD2. V was clipped by 6 bases and J by 5 bases; unmatched bases: 9. Germline V gives CDR1 MNHEY, CDR2 SMNVEV (reference sequence). The CDR3 is made up of 16 amino acids. The DNA of the CDR3 is TGTGCCAGCAGCCGAACCGGGACTAGCGGACACAATGAGCAGTTCTTC. This codes for CASSRTGTSGHNEQFF.

The rearrangement links TRBV19 to TRBJ1-2; D remains ambiguous. The CDR3 is 15 residues long. V was pared by 5 bases and J by 2 bases, with 15 bases between. From germline, CDR1 is LNHDA and CDR2 SQIVND (reference sequence). This CDR3 is CASSLRRRENYGYTF. The CDR3 DNA is TGTGCCAGTAGTCTTCGACGGAGAGAGAACTATGGCTACACCTTC.

The rearrangement links TRBV4-2 to TRBJ2-6; the match to TRBD2 covers 8 bases. The junction had 6 bases not matched to a gene; V was cut back by 0 bases and J by 2 bases. CDR3 size: 18 residues. Germline V lookup: CDR1 LGHNA, CDR2 YNFKEQ. The CDR3 spells CASSQELAGSPGANVLTF. CDR3 in DNA: TGTGCCAGCAGCCAAGAGTTAGCGGGGTCTCCTGGGGCCAACGTCCTGACTTTC.

V is TRBV3-1 (or the pseudogene TRBV3-2) and J is TRBJ2-7; TRBD2 matches at 7 bases. With 2 bases clipped from V and 4 bases from J, the junction kept 11 bases outside the gene matches. This CDR3 is 16 amino acids long. Germline lookup yields CDR1 LGHDT and CDR2 YNNKEL (reference sequence). CDR3 amino acids: CASSQTSGTNKYEQYF. In DNA, the CDR3 is TGTGCCAGCAGCCAAACCAGCGGGACTAACAAATACGAGCAGTACTTC.

This sequence joins TRBV4-3 and TRBJ1-1, with D possibly matching TRBD1 (5 bases). The CDR3 covers 13 residues. V lost 6 bases and J lost 1, with 9 bases in between. Germline-derived CDR1 and CDR2 are LGHNA and YSLEER. CDR3 residues: CASSQQENTEAFF. CDR3 DNA: TGCGCCAGCAGTCAACAGGAGAACACTGAAGCTTTCTTT.

The chain carries TRBV30 and TRBJ1-1; maybe TRBD1 (5 bases). Germline assignment: CDR1 GTSNPN and CDR2 SVGIG (reference sequence). The CDR3 totals 13 residues. Trimming took 0 bases from V and 2 from J, leaving 7 bases between them. The CDR3 protein is CAWSVQDNTEAFF. For the CDR3, the DNA is TGTGCCTGGAGTGTACAGGATAACACTGAAGCTTTCTTT.

The chain has TRBV27 and TRBJ2-2; 7 bases align to TRBD2. V shed 6 bases, J shed 1 base, and the junction held 8 bases outside the gene matches. CDR3 length equals 16 residues. CDR1 is MNHEY, CDR2 SMNVEV, per germline (reference sequence). In nucleotides, the CDR3 is TGTGCCAGCAGCCTCTTAAGCGGGATGAACACCGGGGAGCTGTTTTTT. Translating gives CASSLLSGMNTGELFF.

The gene calls are TRBV24-1 and TRBJ1-5; TRBD1 agrees at 7 bases. This CDR3 comprises 16 residues. Trimming cost V 4 bases and J 3 bases; bases outside gene matches: 8. Germline V gene lookup returns CDR1 KGHDR and CDR2 SFDVKD. The DNA for the CDR3 is TGTGCCACCAGTGACCGGACAGGTGCCTTCAATCAGCCCCAGCATTTT. The encoded protein is CATSDRTGAFNQPQHF.

This sequence joins TRBV7-3 and TRBJ1-2, with unresolved D. This CDR3 region has 13 residues. V lost 5 bases and J 4 bases, leaving 11 bases between the germline ends. From germline, CDR1 is SGHTA and CDR2 FQGTGA. The CDR3 loop reads CASSPGGSYGYTF. The CDR3 DNA reads as TGTGCCAGCAGCCCGGGCGGCAGCTATGGCTACACCTTC.

The chain couples TRBV5-6 to TRBJ2-2, with D maybe TRBD1 (6 bases). The V gene's germline CDR1 is SGHDT and CDR2 YYEEEE. This CDR3 has 15 amino acids. Trimming stripped 4 bases from V and 1 base from J, with 11 bases between. The DNA for the CDR3 is TGTGCCAGCAGCAGGAAGGACAGGAACACCGGGGAGCTGTTTTTT. This gives the protein CASSRKDRNTGELFF.

This clone came up a few times. J is TRBJ2-1 and V is TRBV6-5; the D is unclear. Trimming stripped 5 bases from V and 4 bases from J, with 15 bases between. Germline CDR1 and CDR2: MNHEY and SVGAGI. The CDR3 totals 15 residues. The CDR3 spells CASSTEDARYNEQFF. The CDR3 coding sequence is TGTGCCAGCAGTACAGAGGACGCAAGATACAATGAGCAGTTCTTC.

The chain uses TRBV5-1 and TRBJ2-7; D is unclear. The CDR3 runs 14 residues. Germline V lookup: CDR1 SGHRS, CDR2 YFSETQ. Between the trimmed V and J ends, which lost 2 bases and 0 bases, there was a span of 9 bases. CDR3 sequence: CASSLAGPSYEQYF. The DNA for the CDR3 is TGCGCCAGCAGCTTAGCAGGACCCTCCTACGAGCAGTACTTC.

This sequence joins TRBV4-2 and TRBJ1-1; possibly TRBD1 for D (5 bases). Germline assignment: CDR1 LGHNA and CDR2 YNFKEQ. Trimming left V 3 bases short and J 11 bases short, with 22 bases between. This CDR3 comprises 15 residues. CDR3 in DNA: TGTGCCAGCAGCCAGGACACCGGGCCTTTGGTTACGGCTTTCTTT. Translating gives CASSQDTGPLVTAFF.

The rearrangement uses TRBV28 and TRBJ1-6, with unresolved D. The ends were cut back, 4 bases at V and 12 bases at J, with 10 bases in the middle. CDR3 length equals 12 residues. Per germline, CDR1 MDHEN and CDR2 SYDVKM. CDR3 region: CASSSNTGPLHF. CDR3 bases: TGTGCCAGCAGTTCAAACACGGGACCCCTCCACTTT.